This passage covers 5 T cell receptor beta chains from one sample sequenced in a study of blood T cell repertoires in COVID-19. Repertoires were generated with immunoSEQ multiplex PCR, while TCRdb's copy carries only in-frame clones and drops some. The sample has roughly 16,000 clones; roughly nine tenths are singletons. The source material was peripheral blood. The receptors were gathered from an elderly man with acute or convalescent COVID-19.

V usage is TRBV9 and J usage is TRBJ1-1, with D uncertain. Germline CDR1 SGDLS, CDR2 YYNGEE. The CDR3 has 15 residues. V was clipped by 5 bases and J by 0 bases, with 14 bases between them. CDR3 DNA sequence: TGTGCCAGCAGTTTTCAGGTAAACTTGAACACTGAAGCTTTCTTT. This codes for CASSFQVNLNTEAFF.

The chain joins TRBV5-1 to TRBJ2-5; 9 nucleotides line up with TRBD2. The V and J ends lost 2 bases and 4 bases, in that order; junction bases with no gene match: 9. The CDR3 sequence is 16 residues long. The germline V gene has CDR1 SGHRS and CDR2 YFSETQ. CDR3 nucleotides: TGCGCCAGCAGCTTTGCTTTAGCGGGAGAAGGAGAGACCCAGTACTTC. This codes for CASSFALAGEGETQYF.

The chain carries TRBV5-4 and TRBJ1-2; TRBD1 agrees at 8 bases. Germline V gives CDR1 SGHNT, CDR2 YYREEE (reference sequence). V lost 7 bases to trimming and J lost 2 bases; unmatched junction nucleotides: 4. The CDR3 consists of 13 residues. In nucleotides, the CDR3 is TGTGCCAGCCGGGGGACAGGAAACTATGGCTACACCTTC. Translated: CASRGTGNYGYTF.

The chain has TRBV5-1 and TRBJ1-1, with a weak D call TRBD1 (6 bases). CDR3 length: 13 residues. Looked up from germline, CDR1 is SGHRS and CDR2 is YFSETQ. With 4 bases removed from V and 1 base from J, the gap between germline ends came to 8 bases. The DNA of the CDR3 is TGCGCCAGCAGCCCGGGACAGAACACTGAAGCTTTCTTT. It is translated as CASSPGQNTEAFF.

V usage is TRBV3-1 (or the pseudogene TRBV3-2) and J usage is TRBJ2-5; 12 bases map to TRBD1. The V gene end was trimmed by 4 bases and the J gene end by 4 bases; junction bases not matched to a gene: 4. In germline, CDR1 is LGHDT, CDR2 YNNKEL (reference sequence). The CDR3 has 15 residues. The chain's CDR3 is CASSPGQGAGETQYF. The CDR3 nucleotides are TGTGCCAGCAGCCCGGGACAGGGGGCTGGAGAGACCCAGTACTTC.